The sample holds a few counts of the clone carrying this T cell receptor beta chain. Extracted total RNA amounted to at least 6 micrograms for each sample. The sample originates from a study of blood T cells in healthy people across ages. J gave up 4 bases and V 3 bases, and 5 bases lay outside the gene matches. The V gene's germline CDR1 is SGHRS and CDR2 YFSETQ. CDR3 length equals 14 residues. For the second PCR, which ran for about 7 to 11 cycles, a sample-barcoded 5' primer and a J-beta primer mix were used. Researchers report that each sample yielded at least 2.5 million CDR3-containing paired-end reads. Each CDR3 protein gets one entry after TCRdb re-called the 5' RACE reads with MiXCR. This sample has roughly 830,000 distinct CDR3 sequences; around two thirds occur once, and the top ten carry 25% to 35%.

The TCR comes from a man aged 30-40 years in good health. The source material was blood. The gene calls are TRBV5-1 and TRBJ2-5; TRBD1 agrees at 8 bases. The CDR3 region has the DNA TGCGCCAGCAGCTCAACAGGGGGTGGAGAGACCCAGTACTTC. This gives the protein CASSSTGGGETQYF.